The next 24 T cell receptor beta chains were all read from a single sample in a study of shared clonotypes between healthy human individuals. Using immunoSEQ multiplex PCR, the repertoire was profiled, and TCRdb retains in-frame clones only, with some absent. The table has some 1.5 million clones, 98% seen once. Sequenced sample: naive CD4+ T cells sorted from blood. Described subset: CD45RA+ positively selected. These receptors were collected from a man between 25 and 39 years old in good health.

This chain uses TRBV12-5 with TRBJ2-3, with 11 bases identical to TRBD2. The J segment lost 6 bases and the V segment lost 0 bases, leaving 14 bases of the junction unmatched. CDR3 length: 19 amino acids. Germline V lookup: CDR1 LGHNT, CDR2 FRNRAP. The DNA for the CDR3 is TGTGCTAGTGGTTTGGTACTTGGGCCCCTAGCGGGAGGTCGGGATACGCAGTATTTT. Translation: CASGLVLGPLAGGRDTQYF. The complete variable domain, with remaining parts taken from reference TRBV12-5 and TRBJ2-3, reads DARVTQTPRHKVTEMGQEVTMRCQPILGHNTVFWYRQTMMQGLELLAYFRNRAPLDDSGMPKDRFSAEMPDATLATLKIQPSEPRDSAVYFCASGLVLGPLAGGRDTQYFGPGTRLTVL.

The chain is built from TRBV7-3 and TRBJ1-2, with TRBD1 identical over 7 bases. There are 13 residues in the CDR3. CDR1 and CDR2 from the germline V gene are SGHTA and FQGTGA. J was trimmed by 6 bases and V by 1 base; bases with no gene match: 2. This CDR3 is CASSLITGDGYTF. CDR3 coding DNA: TGTGCCAGCAGCTTAATCACAGGGGATGGCTACACCTTC.

This sequence joins TRBV5-5 and TRBJ2-7; tentatively, D is TRBD1 (6 bases). The CDR3 contains 11 residues. The V gene lost 4 bases and the J gene lost 12 bases, with 14 bases spanning the gap. Germline assignment: CDR1 SGHKS and CDR2 YYEKEE (reference sequence). The CDR3 loop is CASSTGQWWYF. CDR3 nucleotide sequence: TGTGCCAGCAGCACCGGACAGTGGTGGTACTTC.

The chain combines TRBV25-1 with TRBJ2-2, with 13 bases matching TRBD2. Germline CDR1 reads MGHDK; CDR2 reads SYGVNS. The CDR3 length is 18 residues. V lost 1 base and J lost 5; bases outside the gene matches: 7. The CDR3 loop reads CASSEFGTGLAGTGELFF. The CDR3 bases are TGTGCCAGCAGTGAATTTGGAACGGGACTAGCGGGAACCGGGGAGCTGTTTTTT. The whole variable domain, remainder taken from reference TRBV25-1 and TRBJ2-2, is EADIYQTPRYLVIGTGKKITLECSQTMGHDKMYWYQQDPGMELHLIHYSYGVNSTEKGDLSSESTVSRIRTEHFPLTLESARPSHTSQYLCASSEFGTGLAGTGELFFGEGSRLTVL.

The CDR3 is CASSLLSSGNEQFF. Written as DNA, the CDR3 is TGTGCCAGCAGCCTCCTCTCTAGCGGCAATGAGCAGTTCTTC. The V call is TRBV11-2, the J call TRBJ2-1; 7 nucleotides match TRBD2. The CDR3 runs to 14 residues. The ends lost 5 bases at V and 6 bases at J; junction bases unmatched: 7. Looked up from germline, CDR1 is SGHAT and CDR2 is FQNNGV.

The chain couples TRBV9 to TRBJ2-3; 10 nucleotides match TRBD2. J gave up 0 bases and V 3 bases, and 7 bases lay outside the gene matches. This CDR3 has 17 residues. Germline CDR1 is SGDLS and CDR2 is YYNGEE. In DNA form, the CDR3 reads TGTGCCAGCAGCGCATCTCTAGCGGGAGCCAGCACAGATACGCAGTATTTT. Translation: CASSASLAGASTDTQYF.

V gene TRBV18 combines with J gene TRBJ2-2, with no clear D. This CDR3 has 18 residues. V was clipped by 3 bases and J by 2 bases, with 19 bases between them. CDR1 and CDR2 from the germline V gene are KGHSH and LQKENI. The CDR3 region has the DNA TGTGCCAGCTCACCTTTATCACGGTTTTCCATTAACACCGGGGAGCTGTTTTTT. This translates into CASSPLSRFSINTGELFF.

In this sample, this clone turned up once. Other DNA sequences in this specimen translate into the identical CDR3. V is TRBV9 and J is TRBJ2-2; D gene uncertain. Germline values: CDR1 SGDLS, CDR2 YYNGEE. This CDR3 comprises 14 residues. Trimming took off 2 bases at V and 0 bases at J, with 5 bases between the two ends. The CDR3 sequence is CASSVVPNTGELFF. The CDR3 DNA reads as TGTGCCAGCAGCGTGGTCCCGAACACCGGGGAGCTGTTTTTT. Full variable domain (outside the CDR3, taken from reference TRBV9 and TRBJ2-2): DSGVTQTPKHLITATGQRVTLRCSPRSGDLSVYWYQQSLDQGLQFLIQYYNGEERAKGNILERFSAQQFPDLHSELNLSSLELGDSALYFCASSVVPNTGELFFGEGSRLTVL.

The rearrangement links TRBV14 to TRBJ2-3, with D perhaps TRBD1 (5 bases). CDR3 length: 13 residues. Germline V gene data show CDR1 as SGHDN and CDR2 as FVKESK. Trimming removed 1 base from V and 9 bases from J, with 11 bases in between. CDR3: CASSQVRGLTQYF. The CDR3 coding sequence is TGTGCCAGCAGCCAAGTAAGGGGCCTAACGCAGTATTTT. Combining the CDR3 with reference TRBV14 and TRBJ2-3 gives the whole variable domain EAGVTQFPSHSVIEKGQTVTLRCDPISGHDNLYWYRRVMGKEIKFLLHFVKESKQDESGMPNNRFLAERTGGTYSTLKVQPAELEDSGVYFCASSQVRGLTQYFGPGTRLTVL.

The rearrangement links TRBV10-1 to TRBJ1-4, with TRBD1 as a possible D gene (5 bases). There are 13 residues in the CDR3. Germline CDR1 is WNHNN and CDR2 is SYGVQD (reference sequence). The V and J ends lost 6 bases and 7 bases respectively, with 12 bases between them. The CDR3 loop reads CASSRGVGEKLFF. CDR3 DNA: TGCGCCAGCAGCCGGGGGGTAGGTGAAAAACTGTTTTTT.

V gene TRBV29-1 combines with J gene TRBJ2-7, with unresolved D. The V gene's germline CDR1 is SQVTM and CDR2 ANQGSEA. The CDR3 contains 11 residues. The germline V and J ends were trimmed by 3 bases and 6 bases, with 9 bases remaining between them. This CDR3 reads CSVEWGLEQYF. The CDR3 region has the DNA TGCAGCGTTGAGTGGGGTCTCGAGCAGTACTTC.

V usage is TRBV28 and J usage is TRBJ1-1; D is unclear. The V end was cut by 7 bases, the J end by 1 base, with 10 bases between. The CDR3 extends over 13 amino acids. Germline V gene lookup returns CDR1 MDHEN and CDR2 SYDVKM. Here the CDR3 DNA reads TGTGCCAGCACCCCGAGCCCGAACACTGAAGCTTTCTTT. Its protein is CASTPSPNTEAFF.

The DNA of the CDR3 is TGCGCCAGCAGCCCCAGGGGGCAGGACACTGAAGCTTTCTTT. Translating it yields CASSPRGQDTEAFF. V and J are TRBV5-1 and TRBJ1-1; 8 nucleotides agree with TRBD1. J gave up 3 bases and V 4 bases, and 5 bases lay outside the gene matches. The CDR3 runs to 14 residues. CDR1 is SGHRS and CDR2 is YFSETQ in the germline V gene. Looking up the rest from reference TRBV5-1 and TRBJ1-1 gives the full variable domain: KAGVTQTPRYLIKTRGQQVTLSCSPISGHRSVSWYQQTPGQGLQFLFEYFSETQRNKGNFPGRFSGRQFSNSRSEMNVSTLELGDSALYLCASSPRGQDTEAFFGQGTRLTVV.

The chain links TRBV15 to TRBJ1-5; the D is unclear. The V end was cut by 0 bases, the J end by 3 bases, with 6 bases between. Germline CDR1 LNHNV, CDR2 YYDKDF (reference sequence). There are 14 residues in the CDR3. The CDR3 region is CATSRDIPNQPQHF. The CDR3 DNA is TGTGCCACCAGCAGAGATATTCCCAATCAGCCCCAGCATTTT.

The J gene is TRBJ2-5, the V gene TRBV28; the D gene could be TRBD1 or TRBD2 (6 bases each). Germline loops: CDR1 MDHEN, CDR2 SYDVKM. This CDR3 is built from 16 residues. V was trimmed by 4 bases and J by 3 bases, leaving 18 bases between them. The CDR3 DNA reads as TGTGCCAGCAGTTCGGGAGTCTGGGGGGCCGAAGAGACCCAGTACTTC. This sequence encodes CASSSGVWGAEETQYF.

The V call is TRBV11-3, the J call TRBJ2-3; D may be TRBD2 (6 bases). The CDR3 runs 14 residues. V dropped 6 bases and J dropped 1 base, with 11 bases sitting between them. Germline assignment: CDR1 SGHNT and CDR2 YENEEA. CDR3 sequence (DNA): TGTGCCAGCAGTCCAGGCGGGGGCACAGATACGCAGTATTTT. Protein product: CASSPGGGTDTQYF.

V usage is TRBV2 and J usage is TRBJ1-4; D not resolved. V dropped 4 bases and J dropped 0 bases, with 3 bases sitting between them. The germline gives CDR1 SNHLY, CDR2 FYNNEI. The CDR3 length is 13 residues. CDR3: CASSGATNEKLFF. In DNA, the CDR3 is TGTGCCAGCAGTGGTGCAACTAATGAAAAACTGTTTTTT.

The chain employs TRBV7-9 and TRBJ2-1; 12 bases match TRBD2. With 3 bases clipped from V and 1 base from J, the junction kept 4 bases outside the gene matches. Germline CDR1 reads SEHNR; CDR2 reads FQNEAQ (reference sequence). This CDR3 is 17 amino acids long. The CDR3 spells CASSLGTSGSSYNEQFF. The CDR3 nucleotides are TGTGCCAGCAGCTTGGGGACTAGCGGGTCGTCCTACAATGAGCAGTTCTTC.

Worth noting for this clone: Other DNA sequences of this sample code for an identical CDR3. The J gene is TRBJ1-1, the V gene TRBV18, with a tentative D call TRBD1 (5 bases). V was pared by 3 bases and J by 0 bases, with 8 bases between. Germline V gives CDR1 KGHSH, CDR2 LQKENI. The CDR3 runs 14 residues. This chain's CDR3 is CASSPGRLNTEAFF. In nucleotides, the CDR3 is TGTGCCAGCTCACCGGGGCGGCTGAACACTGAAGCTTTCTTT. The full variable domain, completed using reference TRBV18 and TRBJ1-1, is NAGVMQNPRHLVRRRGQEARLRCSPMKGHSHVYWYRQLPEEGLKFMVYLQKENIIDESGMPKERFSAEFPKEGPSILRIQQVVRGDSAAYFCASSPGRLNTEAFFGQGTRLTVV.

The J gene is TRBJ1-2, the V gene TRBV15, with 7 bases aligning to TRBD1. CDR1 LNHNV and CDR2 YYDKDF come from the germline V gene (reference sequence). The CDR3 runs to 14 residues. J gave up 7 bases and V 1 base, and 6 bases lay outside the gene matches. As DNA, the CDR3 is TGTGCCACCAGCAGAGTAACAGGGGATGGTGGCTACACCTTC. Its protein product is CATSRVTGDGGYTF.

The chain employs TRBV7-2 and TRBJ1-2; the D is unclear. V lost 5 bases, J lost 6 bases, and 22 bases lay in between. This CDR3 is built from 16 residues. Germline V gene sequence: CDR1 SGHTA, CDR2 FQGNSA. The CDR3 sequence: CASSLVVAMGTDGYTF. In nucleotides, the CDR3 is TGTGCCAGCAGCCTGGTTGTGGCTATGGGAACGGATGGCTACACCTTC.

For the CDR3, the DNA is TGTGCCAGCAGCTTTTGGGCAGCAAATCAGCCCCAGCATTTT. Its protein is CASSFWAANQPQHF. V gene TRBV5-5 combines with J gene TRBJ1-5, with D hard to call. Trimming removed 2 bases at V and 4 bases at J, with 10 bases between. Per the germline V gene, CDR1 is SGHKS and CDR2 is YYEKEE (reference sequence). This CDR3 spans 14 amino acids.

This clone was observed once. The V and J genes are TRBV2 and TRBJ1-2; TRBD1 matches at 10 bases. After removal of 3 bases from V and 1 base from J, the junction contained 5 bases not matched to a gene. Germline V gives CDR1 SNHLY, CDR2 FYNNEI. The CDR3 has 16 amino acids. The CDR3 DNA follows: TGTGCCAGCAGTGACCGGGACAGGGGATATAACTATGGCTACACCTTC. It translates to CASSDRDRGYNYGYTF.

The chain joins TRBV5-1 to TRBJ2-3, with 15 bases lining up with TRBD2. Germline CDR1 reads SGHRS; CDR2 reads YFSETQ. There are 19 residues in the CDR3. With V trimmed by 2 bases and J by 5 bases, 12 bases remained unmatched. The CDR3 region is CASSFRLGLAGGLGDTQYF. DNA of the CDR3: TGCGCCAGCAGCTTCAGGCTCGGACTAGCGGGAGGGCTCGGAGATACGCAGTATTTT. The variable domain in full, with the rest retrieved from reference TRBV5-1 and TRBJ2-3, is KAGVTQTPRYLIKTRGQQVTLSCSPISGHRSVSWYQQTPGQGLQFLFEYFSETQRNKGNFPGRFSGRQFSNSRSEMNVSTLELGDSALYLCASSFRLGLAGGLGDTQYFGPGTRLTVL.